The subject of this entry is one T cell receptor beta chain. This sample was taken from a study of blood T cell repertoires in COVID-19. Whole-study context: COVID-19 samples collected from the United States, Italy and Spain covered acute and convalescent phases. T cells, B-cell-depleted T cells, or PBMCs supplied cDNA or gDNA.

Per the original methods: Nucleated cell number was recorded as an estimate derived from reference gene primer amplification. The repertoire was sequenced with immunoSEQ multiplex PCR; TCRdb's copy has only in-frame clones and lacks some. V and J calls and clone size are those listed in that table; D and trimming were worked out from the DNA. In the table there are roughly 180,000 clones, approximately 80% of which are singletons. From germline, CDR1 is SGHRS and CDR2 YFSETQ. V lost 4 bases and J lost 0; bases outside the gene matches: 4. The CDR3 length is 15 residues. The clonotype was recovered from a human donor in a cohort sampled during active COVID-19. The chain has TRBV5-1 and TRBJ2-1, with 7 bases fitting TRBD1. Sequences were obtained from peripheral blood. The CDR3: CASSIQGSSYNEQFF. CDR3 in DNA: TGCGCCAGCAGCATACAGGGGAGCTCCTACAATGAGCAGTTCTTC. The variable domain in full, completed from reference TRBV5-1 and TRBJ2-1, reads KAGVTQTPRYLIKTRGQQVTLSCSPISGHRSVSWYQQTPGQGLQFLFEYFSETQRNKGNFPGRFSGRQFSNSRSEMNVSTLELGDSALYLCASSIQGSSYNEQFFGPGTRLTVL.